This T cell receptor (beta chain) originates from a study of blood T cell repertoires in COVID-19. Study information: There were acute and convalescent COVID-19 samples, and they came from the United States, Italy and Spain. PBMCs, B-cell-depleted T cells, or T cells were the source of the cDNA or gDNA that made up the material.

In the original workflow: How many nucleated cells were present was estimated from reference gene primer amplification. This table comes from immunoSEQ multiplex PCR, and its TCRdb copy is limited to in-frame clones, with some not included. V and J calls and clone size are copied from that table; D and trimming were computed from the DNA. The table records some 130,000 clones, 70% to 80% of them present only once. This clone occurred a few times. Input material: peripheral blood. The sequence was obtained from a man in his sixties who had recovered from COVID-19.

The CDR3 DNA is TGTGCCAGCAGTTCCGACCGGGACACCCTGTACGAGCAGTACTTC. The encoded protein is CASSSDRDTLYEQYF. The genes are TRBV6-5 and TRBJ2-7; a possible D gene is TRBD1 (6 bases). Germline V CDR1 and CDR2: MNHEY, SVGAGI. V gave up 4 bases and J gave up 4 bases, with 17 bases separating them. The CDR3 loop spans 15 amino acids.